The 12 T cell receptor beta chains given below trace back to one sample, sequenced in a study of tumor and adjacent non-tumor tissue in lung cancer. No cell sorting was done before RNA was extracted from the tissue. TCRbeta libraries were built with three rounds of nested PCR, modified from ARM-PCR. TCRdb reprocessed the multiplex PCR reads with MiXCR, giving one entry per CDR3 protein. The sample lists over 85,000 distinct CDR3 sequences, over 75% occurring once. Input material: lung tumor tissue. The receptors shown here come from an older man with non-small cell lung cancer.

The chain joins TRBV29-1 to TRBJ2-7; TRBD2 is a possible D gene (5 bases). The CDR3 length is 11 residues. Between the trimmed V and J ends, which lost 4 bases and 13 bases, there was a span of 17 bases. Germline V gene sequence: CDR1 SQVTM, CDR2 ANQGSEA. The DNA for the CDR3 is TGCAGCGTTGTCGCCGGGAACGAACACTACTTC. This translates into CSVVAGNEHYF.

Of note for this clonotype: Lacking the conserved final phenylalanine or tryptophan, this CDR3 likely reflects a read error. No DNA is shown, since the ends of the CDR3 on it are uncertain; the CDR3 is the one TCRdb lists. V usage is TRBV29-1 and J usage is TRBJ2-5; the table's TRBD1 call for D was not verified on the DNA. The CDR3 spans 12 residues, counting both ends. Germline-derived CDR1 and CDR2 are SQVTM and ANQGSEA. The CDR3 sequence is CSVEAGGGTQHC.

Comment on this clonotype: One base away lies a much larger clone, so this may be a sequencing read error. The chain employs TRBV20-1 and TRBJ2-3; no clear D gene. This CDR3 comprises 12 residues. Trimming left V 3 bases short and J 4 bases short, with 8 bases between. Germline loops: CDR1 DFQATT, CDR2 SNEGSKA (reference sequence). The chain's CDR3 is CSASETPDTQYF. The CDR3 nucleotides are TGCAGTGCTAGCGAGACCCCAGATACGCAGTATTTT.

This chain uses TRBV12-3 or TRBV12-4 with TRBJ2-5; the match to TRBD2 covers 10 bases. J was trimmed by 5 bases and V by 6 bases; bases with no gene match: 24. This CDR3 contains 20 residues. The CDR3 loop is CASRKSDHATSGLLQETQYF. CDR3 DNA sequence: TGTGCCAGCAGAAAAAGCGACCACGCGACTAGCGGGCTTCTCCAGGAGACCCAGTACTTC.

The gene calls are TRBV11-3 and TRBJ2-5, with a weak D call TRBD1 (6 bases). V gave up 1 base and J gave up 3 bases, with 18 bases separating them. This CDR3 is built from 17 residues. Germline V gives CDR1 SGHNT, CDR2 YENEEA. The DNA of the CDR3 is TGTGCCAGCAGCTTAGCAACAGGGCTTACTAATAAAGAGACCCAGTACTTC. Residues: CASSLATGLTNKETQYF.

The rearrangement joins TRBV5-4 to TRBJ1-1, with D perhaps matching TRBD1 (6 bases). CDR3 size: 14 residues. V dropped 6 bases and J dropped 0 bases, with 12 bases sitting between them. The germline V gene encodes CDR1 SGHNT and CDR2 YYREEE (reference sequence). As DNA, the CDR3 is TGTGCCAGCAACCTTGACAGGTTGAACACTGAAGCTTTCTTT. As protein: CASNLDRLNTEAFF.

In the case of this clonotype: The junction shows a germline mismatch at one end, possibly a read error. This chain uses TRBV12-3 or TRBV12-4 with TRBJ1-4; 8 bases are shared with TRBD1. This CDR3 is 17 amino acids long. The CDR3 nucleotides read TGTGCCAGCTCCCCGGGACAGGAGGGGACTACTAATGAAAGACTGTTTTTT. Translating it yields CASSPGQEGTTNERLFF.

This rearrangement joins TRBV29-1 to TRBJ1-1; D gene uncertain. The CDR3 consists of 12 residues. Germline V gene data show CDR1 as SQVTM and CDR2 as ANQGSEA. The V end was cut by 6 bases, the J end by 6 bases, with 14 bases between. DNA for the CDR3: TGCAGCGTCGTGACGGAGAGTCCTGAAGCTTTCTTT. Amino acid sequence: CSVVTESPEAFF.

As for this clonotype: The CDR3 does not close with the conserved phenylalanine or tryptophan, likely indicating a read error. No DNA is shown, since the ends of the CDR3 on it are uncertain; the CDR3 is the one TCRdb lists. The chain is built from TRBV6-2 or TRBV6-3 and TRBJ2-1; TRBD2 is taken as the D call from the table, unchecked against the DNA. The CDR3 length is 15 residues, termini included. CDR1 and CDR2 (germline): MNHEY, SVGEGT. The CDR3: CASSPGIGNTNEQFS.

On this clonotype itself: A much larger clone sits a single nucleotide away, making a read error possible. The chain is built from TRBV5-1 and TRBJ2-7; D is perhaps TRBD1 or TRBD2 (5 bases each). The CDR3 is made up of 15 amino acids. Per germline, CDR1 SGHRS and CDR2 YFSETQ. CDR3 sequence reads: CASSPWDVSSYEHYF. The CDR3 coding sequence is TGCGCCAGCAGCCCATGGGACGTTAGCTCCTACGAGCATTACTTC.

J is TRBJ1-6 and V is TRBV25-1, with D possibly matching TRBD1 (5 bases). V was shortened by 5 bases and J by 13 bases, with 15 bases between the two germline ends. The CDR3 length is 13 residues. Germline lookup yields CDR1 MGHDK and CDR2 SYGVNS. The CDR3 coding sequence is TGTGCCAGCAGTCTGTCAGGGAACGGGCCCCTCCACTTT. This encodes CASSLSGNGPLHF.

For this clonotype: Just one base apart from a much larger clone, this may be a read error. The rearrangement links TRBV7-9 to TRBJ2-7; D not certain. This CDR3 has 12 residues. Germline CDR1 SEHNR, CDR2 FQNEAQ (reference sequence). CDR3 sequence (DNA): TGTGCCAGCAACTTAGTCTCCTACGAGCAGTACTTC. Its protein product is CASNLVSYEQYF.